This is a list of T cell receptor beta chains from one sample in a study of blood T cell repertoires in COVID-19. Method: immunoSEQ multiplex PCR; TCRdb's copy keeps in-frame clones and lacks some. The data show 9,000 to 15,000 clones, around 80% seen once. Sequenced material: peripheral blood. The origin of the receptors is a man aged 80 or over with acute or convalescent COVID-19. Both conserved end residues are part of each CDR3. D genes are given only for firm matches. A row's size may be missing; if present it is once, few, many or a size class.

>13|TRBV29-1|TRBJ2-7|NA|NA
TGCAGCGTTGAGATAAACAGTAACTACGAGCAGTACTTC
CSVEINSNYEQYF
>14|TRBV27|TRBJ2-7|NA|TRBD2
TGTGCCAGCAGAGCTAGCGGGGGGACCTACGAGCAGTACTTC
CASRASGGTYEQYF
>15|TRBV19|TRBJ2-3|NA|TRBD2
TGTGCCAGTAGTATCGGCGGGGGGAGCACAGATACGCAGTATTTT
CASSIGGGSTDTQYF
>14|TRBV5-1|TRBJ1-1|NA|NA
TGCGCCAGCAGCTTACTACAGGGCTACACTGAAGCTTTCTTT
CASSLLQGYTEAFF
>12|TRBV4-2|TRBJ1-1|once|TRBD1
TGTGCCAGCAGCCAAGGACAGGGGGGAGCTTTCTTT
CASSQGQGGAFF
>17|TRBV2|TRBJ2-3|NA|NA
TGTGCCAGCAGTGAATTCAGTGTGAGACAGTACACAGATACGCAGTATTTT
CASSEFSVRQYTDTQYF
>13|TRBV29-1|TRBJ1-5|NA|TRBD1
TGCAGCGTTGGGGACAGGGCCAATCAGCCCCAGCATTTT
CSVGDRANQPQHF
>16|TRBV7-9|TRBJ1-6|few|NA
TGTGCCAGCAGCCCGGTTAGAGGGACCTATAATTCACCCCTCCACTTT
CASSPVRGTYNSPLHF
>15|TRBV7-9|TRBJ2-7|NA|NA
TGTGCCAGCAGCTTTACGGGCAGGGAACAGTACGAGCAGTACTTC
CASSFTGREQYEQYF
>16|TRBV7-2|TRBJ2-2|few|TRBD2
TGTGCCAGCAGCTTAACTTGGGCGGGGGGAGCCGGGGAGCTGTTTTTT
CASSLTWAGGAGELFF
>15|TRBV6-5|TRBJ2-5|NA|TRBD2
TGTGCCAGCATCCGACTAGCGGGGTTGGGGGAGACCCAGTACTTC
CASIRLAGLGETQYF
>14|TRBV10-3|TRBJ2-5|NA|NA
TGTGCCATCAGTGGAGGAGGGGGGGAAGAGACCCAGTACTTC
CAISGGGGEETQYF
>13|TRBV25-1|TRBJ1-2|NA|TRBD1
TGTGCCAGCAGTGTAGGGGACAGGGGCGGCTACACCTTC
CASSVGDRGGYTF
>13|TRBV24-1|TRBJ1-3|NA|TRBD1
TGTGCCACCGCACAGGGGGCCGGAAACACCATATATTTT
CATAQGAGNTIYF
>16|TRBV7-9|TRBJ2-5|NA|NA
TGTGCCAGCAGCTTAGTAGTAAATCGGGACCAAGAGACCCAGTACTTC
CASSLVVNRDQETQYF
>16|TRBV6-5|TRBJ2-3|NA|NA
TGTGCCAGCAGTTACTCGATCCGGACAGCCACAGATACGCAGTATTTT
CASSYSIRTATDTQYF
>12|TRBV5-4|TRBJ2-5|once|NA
TGTGCCAGCAGCTTCCCCAGGGAGGCCCAGTACTTC
CASSFPREAQYF
>14|TRBV5-1|TRBJ1-4|NA|TRBD1
TGCGCCAGCAGCTTGACAGGGGCTAATGAAAAACTGTTTTTT
CASSLTGANEKLFF
>14|TRBV18|TRBJ1-6|NA|NA
TGTGCCAGCTCACCGTCGGGGGAAAATTCACCCCTCCACTTT
CASSPSGENSPLHF
>15|TRBV7-7|TRBJ2-1|NA|TRBD2
TGTGCCAGCAGCTTGGGTCGGGGGGGGAGCGGAGAGCAGTTCTTC
CASSLGRGGSGEQFF
>12|TRBV30|TRBJ1-5|NA|NA
TGTGCCTGGGGACAGTACAATCAGCCCCAGCATTTT
CAWGQYNQPQHF
>16|TRBV28|TRBJ1-2|once|NA
TGTGCCAGCAGTTCTAGACAGGAGGAAGCTAACTATGGCTACACCTTC
CASSSRQEEANYGYTF
>13|TRBV5-1|TRBJ2-1|NA|NA
TGCGCCAGCAGCTTGGCCAGAGGCTATGAGCAGTTCTTC
CASSLARGYEQFF
>12|TRBV7-8|TRBJ1-2|NA|NA
TGTGCCACCCGAGGAGGCCTCTATGGCTACACCTTC
CATRGGLYGYTF
>18|TRBV15|TRBJ1-5|NA|TRBD1
TGTGCCACCAGCAGAGGTGGACAGGGGGTATTGAGCAATCAGCCCCAGCATTTT
CATSRGGQGVLSNQPQHF
>16|TRBV28|TRBJ2-7|NA|TRBD1
TGTGCCAGCAGTCCACCGGGACAGGGATACCCCAACGAGCAGTACTTC
CASSPPGQGYPNEQYF